This T cell receptor (beta chain) comes out of a study of T cells in Graves' hyperthyroidism and ophthalmopathy. Regarding the study as a whole: Onset of ophthalmopathy came a median approximately 6.5 months after the model predicted it. Peripheral blood also featured most of the thyroid clonotypes expanded above 0.001. By a 13 V-J model, ophthalmopathy was set apart from stable hyperthyroidism.

This CDR3 spans 16 amino acids. Germline-derived CDR1 and CDR2 are MDHEN and SYDVKM. The V and J ends lost 5 bases and 1 base respectively, with 15 bases between them. There are many counts of this clonotype. The antigen remains undetermined. Researchers took RNA transcripts and amplified the TCR beta CDR3 regions from them. The HTBI primer set served for first-round RT-PCR of the TCR CDR3. TCRdb ran MiXCR on the multiplex PCR reads and lists one entry per CDR3 protein. This sample has around 600,000 distinct CDR3 sequences; about 14% occur once, and the top ten carry around 12%. The chain has TRBV28 and TRBJ1-5; a weak D match, TRBD1 (6 bases). The source is a woman aged 45-59 years with Graves' ophthalmopathy. Input material: blood. The CDR3 DNA is TGTGCCAGCAGTGGTTCAGGGGCGTACAGCAATCAGCCCCAGCATTTT. This encodes CASSGSGAYSNQPQHF.